This T cell receptor beta chain emerged from a study of T cells in Graves' hyperthyroidism and ophthalmopathy. This CDR3 is 13 amino acids long. V was pared by 1 base and J by 2 bases, with 6 bases between. The germline V gene has CDR1 SGHNT and CDR2 YYREEE (reference sequence). TCR beta CDR3 regions were amplified from RNA transcripts. An initial round of RT-PCR targeting the TCR CDR3 relied on the HTBI primer set. MiXCR was run by TCRdb on the multiplex PCR reads, yielding one entry per CDR3 protein. Of about 380,000 distinct CDR3 sequences listed, 15% to 20% are singletons. Source material: blood. The J gene is TRBJ1-2, the V gene TRBV5-4; unclear D gene. The TCR was taken from a man aged 18 to 29 with Graves' ophthalmopathy. CDR3 region: CASSLSQNYGYTF. The DNA of the CDR3 is TGTGCCAGCAGCTTGAGTCAGAACTATGGCTACACCTTC.